This T cell receptor (beta chain) was recovered during a study of cytomegalovirus exposure and HLA in healthy donors. Overall study findings and caveats: Later, an analysis showed that TCR beta chains associated with HLA were more clonally expanded than others that were equally common.

13 Jbeta primers and 60 Vbeta primers were used for the PCR. The protocol was immunoSEQ multiplex PCR, while the TCRdb copy is restricted to in-frame clones and leaves out a portion. This sample has around 150,000 clones; around 84% occur once, and the top ten carry less than 2.5%. Note on this clone: Its antigen remains unknown.

Sequenced input: PBMCs. This TCR was recovered from a boy under 10 years old in good health and CMV-seronegative.

This CDR3 is CASSLESGGENEQFF. The CDR3 nucleotides read TGTGCCAGCAGCTTAGAAAGCGGGGGGGAGAATGAGCAGTTCTTC. The chain carries TRBV11-3 and TRBJ2-1; 10 bases map to TRBD2. Germline V gene sequence: CDR1 SGHNT, CDR2 YENEEA. This CDR3 spans 15 amino acids. The junction had 3 bases not matched to a gene; V was cut back by 0 bases and J by 7 bases.